The T cell receptor beta chain under discussion was sequenced for a study of long-term antiretroviral therapy in people with HIV. One or more pre-ART and two or more post-ART PBMC samples were available from each donor. Assay version v3.0 of immunoSEQ was used, and it was run at survey level. Each sample had sequencing targeting about 40,000-50,000 T-cell genomes. Sequenced by immunoSEQ multiplex PCR; TCRdb stores in-frame clones only, minus some. Altogether around 27,000 clones are present, roughly 80% being singletons, with the ten largest covering roughly 5%. The TCR comes from a woman under 40 with HIV. Here the sequenced sample was unsorted PBMCs, taken 1.1 years before starting antiretroviral therapy.

The CDR3 DNA reads as TGCGCCAGCAGCCCAACACAGGGGGCGGAAGGCTACACCTTC. Amino acid sequence: CASSPTQGAEGYTF. V usage is TRBV5-1 and J usage is TRBJ1-2; 9 bases line up with TRBD1. The CDR3 contains 14 residues. Germline CDR1 reads SGHRS; CDR2 reads YFSETQ. V lost 4 bases to trimming and J lost 8 bases; unmatched junction nucleotides: 9.